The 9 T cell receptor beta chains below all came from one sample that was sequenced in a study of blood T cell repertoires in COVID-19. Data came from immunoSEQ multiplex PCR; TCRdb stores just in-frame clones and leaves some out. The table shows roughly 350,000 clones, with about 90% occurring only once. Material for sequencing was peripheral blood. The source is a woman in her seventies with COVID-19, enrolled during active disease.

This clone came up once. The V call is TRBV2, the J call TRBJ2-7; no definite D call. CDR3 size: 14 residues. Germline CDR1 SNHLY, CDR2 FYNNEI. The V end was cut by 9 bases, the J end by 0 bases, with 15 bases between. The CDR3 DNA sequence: TGTGCCAGTGAGAGGCGAGGTCTCTCCTACGAGCAGTACTTC. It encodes CASERRGLSYEQYF.

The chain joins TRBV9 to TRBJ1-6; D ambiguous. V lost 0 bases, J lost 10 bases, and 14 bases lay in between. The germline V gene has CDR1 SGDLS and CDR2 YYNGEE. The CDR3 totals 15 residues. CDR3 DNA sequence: TGTGCCAGCAGCGTAGAACAGTATGCGATATCACCCCTCCACTTT. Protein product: CASSVEQYAISPLHF.

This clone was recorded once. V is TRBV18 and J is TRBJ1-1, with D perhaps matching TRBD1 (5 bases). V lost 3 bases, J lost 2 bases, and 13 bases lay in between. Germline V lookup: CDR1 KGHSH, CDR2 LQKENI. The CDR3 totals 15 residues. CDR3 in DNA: TGTGCCAGCTCACCCGGGCTTGGGGCTAACACTGAAGCTTTCTTT. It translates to CASSPGLGANTEAFF.

In nucleotides, the CDR3 is TGTGCCTGGAGTGACAAGGGGAATCAGCCCCAGCATTTT. Translation gives CAWSDKGNQPQHF. This chain connects TRBV30 to TRBJ1-5, with D possibly TRBD1 on 5 matching bases. Trimming shortened V by 1 base and J by 4 bases, and 8 bases separated the two germline ends. CDR3 length equals 13 residues. Germline lookup yields CDR1 GTSNPN and CDR2 SVGIG (reference sequence).

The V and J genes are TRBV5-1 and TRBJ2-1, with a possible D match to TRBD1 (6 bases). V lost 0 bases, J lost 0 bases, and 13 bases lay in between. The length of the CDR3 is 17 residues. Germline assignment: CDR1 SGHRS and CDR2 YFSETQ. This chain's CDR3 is CASSLGVGGSSYNEQFF. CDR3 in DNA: TGCGCCAGCAGCTTGGGGGTAGGGGGTTCCTCCTACAATGAGCAGTTCTTC.

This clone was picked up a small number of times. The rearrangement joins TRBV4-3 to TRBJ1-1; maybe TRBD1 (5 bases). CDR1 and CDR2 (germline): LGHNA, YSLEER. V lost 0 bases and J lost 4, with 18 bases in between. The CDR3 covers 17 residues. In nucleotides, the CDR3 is TGCGCCAGCAGCCAAGATGGCGTAGGGGTACCGGGCACTGAAGCTTTCTTT. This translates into CASSQDGVGVPGTEAFF.

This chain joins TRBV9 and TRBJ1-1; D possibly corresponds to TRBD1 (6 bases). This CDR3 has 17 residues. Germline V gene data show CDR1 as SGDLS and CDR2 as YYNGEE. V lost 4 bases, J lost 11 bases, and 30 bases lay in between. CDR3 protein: CASSPQGDRPYTQRAFF. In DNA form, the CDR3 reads TGTGCCAGCAGCCCTCAGGGTGACAGGCCGTATACCCAGCGGGCTTTCTTT.

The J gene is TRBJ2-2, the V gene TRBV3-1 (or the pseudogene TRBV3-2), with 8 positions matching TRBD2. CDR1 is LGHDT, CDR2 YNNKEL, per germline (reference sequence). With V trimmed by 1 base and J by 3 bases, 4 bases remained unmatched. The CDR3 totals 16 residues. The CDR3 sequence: CASSQGASGHTGELFF. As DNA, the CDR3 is TGTGCCAGCAGCCAAGGGGCTAGCGGGCACACCGGGGAGCTGTTTTTT.

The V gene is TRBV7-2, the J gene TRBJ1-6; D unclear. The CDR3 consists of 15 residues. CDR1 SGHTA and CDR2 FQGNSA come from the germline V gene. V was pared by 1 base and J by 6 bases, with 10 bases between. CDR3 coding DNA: TGTGCCAGCAGCTTAGGGACTGCTCCTAATTCACCCCTCCACTTT. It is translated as CASSLGTAPNSPLHF.